This T cell receptor (beta chain) originates from a study of T cells after yellow fever vaccination (dated by TCRdb to between 2017 and 2020). Context from the whole study: The SMART-Seq v4 Ultra Low Input RNA kit was used to prepare libraries from fractions with low cell numbers. To follow T-cell clones before and after both primary and booster YFV17D yellow fever vaccination, bulk TCR alpha and beta repertoires underwent longitudinal sequencing. Two healthy male donors made up the cohort, one aged 18 to 30 years and the other aged 30 to 39 years. Blood samples were taken at several timepoints before and after primary and secondary immunization, and bulk PBMC replicates and cell subsets were isolated. What the authors observed across the whole study: The secondary T-cell response was weaker than the primary response but faster, peaking on day 5 instead of day 15. Computational filtering was needed because FACS-sorted repertoires could contain abundant contaminating clonotypes from the bulk population. A small fraction of clonotypes showed up in both the CD4 and CD8 compartments, probably as a result of convergent recombination. After the booster, most of the clones that had expanded following primary vaccination were detected again (almost 98% of CD4 and around 90% of CD8), which suggests that memory was broadly maintained. Because the study included only a couple of donors, the extent to which the findings can be generalized is limited.

What the treatment or condition label conveys for this sample: live attenuated yellow fever vaccine strain. At each blood-draw timepoint, two biological replicates of bulk PBMCs were collected. A standard Ficoll-Paque protocol was used to isolate PBMCs from peripheral blood. RNA was extracted with TriZol from bulk PBMCs, CD4 and CD8 fractions, and dextramer-positive and dextramer-negative fractions. TCR cDNA was made using 5'RACE template switching, a step that added a universal primer site and unique molecular identifiers. Priming for cDNA synthesis came from both the TCR alpha and TCR beta constant segments. Libraries were amplified in two PCR steps, with sample barcodes and sequencing adapters added in the second step. Sequencing of libraries was done on Illumina HiSeq 2500 (2x100 bp) or NovaSeq (2x150 bp). As for how the authors treated the data: MIGEC was used to demultiplex reads and collapse the reads into UMI consensus sequences, and MiXCR was used for V(D)J alignment. Clonotypes responding to the vaccine were identified with edgeR on replicate PBMC samples, with the criteria of FDR below 0.01 and a log2 fold change above 5 up to day 15. CD4 or CD8 identity was assigned to each bulk clonotype according to whether the clonotype was present at higher abundance in the sequenced CD4 repertoire or the sequenced CD8 repertoire. TCRdb reran the public reads through fastp at Q25 and MiXCR, keeping productive beta chains. All rows with the same CDR3 protein become a single entry with the most common DNA and genes. None of the V and J calls come from the authors' own analysis; TCRdb made them. The sample table holds 550,000 to 750,000 distinct CDR3 sequences, of which roughly 13% were seen once. Clones ranked in the top ten supply about an eighth of the sample.

This clonotype was counted between two and nine times. The target of this receptor is not known. Mismatch with germline at one junction end may stem from a read error. The CDR3 sequence holds 12 residues, the cysteine and phenylalanine included. Here the CDR3 DNA is all that survives: 36 bases in frame from base 1. From the germline V gene, CDR1 is SGHRS and CDR2 is YFSETQ. The chain was built from TRBV5-1 and TRBJ2-5; the D region may be TRBD1 or TRBD2, each matching 5 bases equally. The clonotype comes from a man under 40 who received the YFV17D yellow fever vaccine. Sequences were derived from PBMCs, sampled on the day of the yellow fever booster vaccination. The bases are TGTGCCAGCAGCACGGGGCGAGAGACCCAGTACTTC. Translated, this gives CASSTGRETQYF.